Below, one T cell receptor beta chain is given with its context. CDR3 length: 16 amino acids. V shed 4 bases, J shed 6 bases, and the junction held 8 bases outside the gene matches. Germline values: CDR1 ENHRY, CDR2 SYGVKD. This specimen belongs to a study of cytomegalovirus exposure and HLA in healthy donors. Libraries were prepared by immunoSEQ multiplex PCR; TCRdb keeps only in-frame clonotypes and omits some of them. The table records about 71,000 clones, approximately 94% of them present only once. The chain is built from TRBV10-3 and TRBJ2-3; 12 bases fit TRBD2. The sequenced sample was PBMCs. This receptor was identified in a woman between 18 and 30 years old in good health and CMV-seronegative. The CDR3 sequence is CAISGASGGAADTQYF. In nucleotides, the CDR3 is TGTGCCATCAGTGGGGCTAGCGGGGGGGCAGCCGATACGCAGTATTTT.